These 2 T cell receptor beta chains were sequenced from one sample in a study of shared clonotypes between healthy human individuals. TCRdb's table, derived via immunoSEQ multiplex PCR, lists solely in-frame clones and lacks some. The sample contains roughly 1.5 million clones, 95% to 99% of which appear only once. The sample was naive CD4+ T cells sorted from blood. The subset denotes: CD45RA+ positively selected. These receptor sequences come from a young man in good health.

With regard to this clone: The identical CDR3 is also encoded by other nucleotide sequences in the sample. V is TRBV29-1 and J is TRBJ2-7, with TRBD2 identical over 10 bases. J lost 0 bases, V lost 2 bases, and 7 bases had no gene match. This CDR3 has 16 amino acids. CDR1 SQVTM and CDR2 ANQGSEA come from the germline V gene. The DNA of the CDR3 is TGCAGCGTTGAAAGTCGGACTAGCGGAACCTCCTACGAGCAGTACTTC. It yields the protein CSVESRTSGTSYEQYF.

This chain joins TRBV5-8 and TRBJ2-7; D may be TRBD1 (6 bases). Germline V lookup: CDR1 SGHTS, CDR2 YDEGEE. The CDR3 totals 14 residues. V lost 1 base and J 4 bases, leaving 12 bases between the germline ends. The CDR3 loop is CASSLSRGSYEQYF. In DNA, the CDR3 is TGTGCCAGCAGCTTGTCCAGGGGAAGTTACGAGCAGTACTTC.